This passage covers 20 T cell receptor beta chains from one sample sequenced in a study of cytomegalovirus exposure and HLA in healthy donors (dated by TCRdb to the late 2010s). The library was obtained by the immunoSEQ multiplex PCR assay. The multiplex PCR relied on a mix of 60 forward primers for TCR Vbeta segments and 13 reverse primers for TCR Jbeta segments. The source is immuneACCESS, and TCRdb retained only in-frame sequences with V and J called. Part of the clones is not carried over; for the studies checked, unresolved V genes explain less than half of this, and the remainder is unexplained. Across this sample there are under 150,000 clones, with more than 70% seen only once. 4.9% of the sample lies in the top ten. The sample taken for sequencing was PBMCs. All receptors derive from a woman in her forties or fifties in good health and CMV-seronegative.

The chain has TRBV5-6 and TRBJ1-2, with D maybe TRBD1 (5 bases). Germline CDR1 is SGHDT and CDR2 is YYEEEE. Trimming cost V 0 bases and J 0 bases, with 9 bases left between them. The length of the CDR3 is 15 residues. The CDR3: CASSLATGANYGYTF. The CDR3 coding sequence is TGTGCCAGCAGCTTGGCCACAGGCGCTAACTATGGCTACACCTTC. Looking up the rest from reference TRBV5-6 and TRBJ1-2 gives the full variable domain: DAGVTQSPTHLIKTRGQQVTLRCSPKSGHDTVSWYQQALGQGPQFIFQYYEEEERQRGNFPDRFSGHQFPNYSSELNVNALLLGDSALYLCASSLATGANYGYTFGSGTRLTVV.

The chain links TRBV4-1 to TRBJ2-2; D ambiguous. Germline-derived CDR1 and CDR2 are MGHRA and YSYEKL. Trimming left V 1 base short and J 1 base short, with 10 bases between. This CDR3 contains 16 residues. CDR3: CASSQVPLRNTGELFF. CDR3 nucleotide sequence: TGCGCCAGCAGCCAAGTCCCCCTAAGGAACACCGGGGAGCTGTTTTTT.

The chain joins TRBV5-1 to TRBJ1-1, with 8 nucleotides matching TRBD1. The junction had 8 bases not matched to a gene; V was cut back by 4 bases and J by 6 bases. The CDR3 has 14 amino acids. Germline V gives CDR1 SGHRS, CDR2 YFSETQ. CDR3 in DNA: TGCGCCAGCAGCCTAGGACAGGGCTGGGCTGAAGCTTTCTTT. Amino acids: CASSLGQGWAEAFF.

The CDR3 reads CASSLGLREGPTHGYTF. The CDR3, as DNA: TGTGCCAGCAGCTTAGGCCTCAGGGAGGGCCCGACGCATGGCTACACCTTC. The V and J genes are TRBV7-9 and TRBJ1-2; possibly TRBD1 for D (5 bases). CDR3 length: 17 residues. The germline V and J ends were trimmed by 1 base and 6 bases, with 21 bases remaining between them. CDR1 and CDR2 from the germline V gene are SEHNR and FQNEAQ (reference sequence).

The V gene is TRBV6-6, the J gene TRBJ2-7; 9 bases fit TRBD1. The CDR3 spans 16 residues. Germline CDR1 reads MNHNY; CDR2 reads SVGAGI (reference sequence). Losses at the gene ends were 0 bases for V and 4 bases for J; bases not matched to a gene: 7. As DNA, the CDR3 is TGTGCCAGCAGTTACTCGCAATGGACAGGGGATTACGAGCAGTACTTC. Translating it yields CASSYSQWTGDYEQYF.

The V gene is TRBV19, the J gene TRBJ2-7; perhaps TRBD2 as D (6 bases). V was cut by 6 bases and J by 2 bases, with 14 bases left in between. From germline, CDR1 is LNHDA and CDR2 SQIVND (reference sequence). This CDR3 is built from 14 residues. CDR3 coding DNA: TGTGCCAGTAGCGCCAGGACGGGAGCCTACGAGCAGTACTTC. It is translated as CASSARTGAYEQYF. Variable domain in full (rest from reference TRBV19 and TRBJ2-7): DGGITQSPKYLFRKEGQNVTLSCEQNLNHDAMYWYRQDPGQGLRLIYYSQIVNDFQKGDIAEGYSVSREKKESFPLTVTSAQKNPTAFYLCASSARTGAYEQYFGPGTRLTVT.

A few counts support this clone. The CDR3 region has the DNA TGTGCCAGCAGCGTCCGGGAGAATAATTCACCCCTCCACTTT. This gives the protein CASSVRENNSPLHF. The rearrangement links TRBV9 to TRBJ1-6; D uncertain. The CDR3 is 14 residues long. Germline CDR1 and CDR2: SGDLS and YYNGEE. The V and J ends lost 2 bases and 5 bases respectively, with 8 bases between them.

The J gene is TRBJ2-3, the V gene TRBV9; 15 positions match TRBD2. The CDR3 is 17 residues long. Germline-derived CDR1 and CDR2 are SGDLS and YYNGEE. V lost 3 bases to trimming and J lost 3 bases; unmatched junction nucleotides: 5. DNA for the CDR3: TGTGCCAGCAGCGAGGGGACTAGCGGGGGGTGGACAGATACGCAGTATTTT. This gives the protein CASSEGTSGGWTDTQYF. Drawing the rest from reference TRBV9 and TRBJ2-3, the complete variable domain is DSGVTQTPKHLITATGQRVTLRCSPRSGDLSVYWYQQSLDQGLQFLIQYYNGEERAKGNILERFSAQQFPDLHSELNLSSLELGDSALYFCASSEGTSGGWTDTQYFGPGTRLTVL.

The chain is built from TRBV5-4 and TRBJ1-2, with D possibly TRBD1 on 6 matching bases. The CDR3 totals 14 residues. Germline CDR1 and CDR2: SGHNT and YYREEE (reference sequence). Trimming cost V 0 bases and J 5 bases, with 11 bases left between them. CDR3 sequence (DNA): TGTGCCAGCAGCTTGGAACAGAGGGGGTATGGCTACACCTTC. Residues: CASSLEQRGYGYTF.

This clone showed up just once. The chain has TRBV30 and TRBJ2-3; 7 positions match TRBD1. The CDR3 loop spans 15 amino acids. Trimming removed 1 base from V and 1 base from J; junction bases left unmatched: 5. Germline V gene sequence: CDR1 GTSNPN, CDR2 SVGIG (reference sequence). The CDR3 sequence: CAWSADREGTDTQYF. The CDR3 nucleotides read TGTGCCTGGAGTGCAGACAGGGAAGGCACAGATACGCAGTATTTT.

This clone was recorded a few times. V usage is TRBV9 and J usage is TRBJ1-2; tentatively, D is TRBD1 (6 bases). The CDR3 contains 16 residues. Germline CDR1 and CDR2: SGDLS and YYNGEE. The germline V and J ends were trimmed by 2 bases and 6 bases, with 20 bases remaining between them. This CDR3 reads CASSVVTPTGIHGYTF. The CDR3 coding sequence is TGTGCCAGCAGCGTGGTAACCCCCACAGGGATTCATGGCTACACCTTC.

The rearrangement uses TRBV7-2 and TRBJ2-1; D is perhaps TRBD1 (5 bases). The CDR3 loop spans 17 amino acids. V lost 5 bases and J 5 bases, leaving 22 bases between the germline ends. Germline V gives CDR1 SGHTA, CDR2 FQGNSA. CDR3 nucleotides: TGTGCCAGCAGCGGAGATTACAGGCGGCGATCAGACAATGAGCAGTTCTTC. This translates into CASSGDYRRRSDNEQFF.

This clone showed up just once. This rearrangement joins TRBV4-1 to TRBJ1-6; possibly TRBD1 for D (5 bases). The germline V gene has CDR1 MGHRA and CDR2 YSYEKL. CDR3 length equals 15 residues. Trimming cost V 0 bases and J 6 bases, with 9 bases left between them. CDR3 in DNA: TGCGCCAGCAGCCAAGATAGGGGATTTAATTCACCCCTCCACTTT. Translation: CASSQDRGFNSPLHF.

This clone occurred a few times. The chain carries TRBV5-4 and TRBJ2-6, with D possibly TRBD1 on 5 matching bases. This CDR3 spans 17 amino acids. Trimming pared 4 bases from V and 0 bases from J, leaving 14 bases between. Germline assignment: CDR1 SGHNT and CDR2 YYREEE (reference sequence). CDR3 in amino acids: CASSPPPTVSGANVLTF. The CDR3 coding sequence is TGTGCCAGCAGCCCCCCCCCGACAGTCTCTGGGGCCAACGTCCTGACTTTC.

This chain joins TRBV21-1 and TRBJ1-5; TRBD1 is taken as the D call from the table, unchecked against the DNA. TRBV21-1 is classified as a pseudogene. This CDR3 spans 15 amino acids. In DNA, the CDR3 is TGTGCCAGCAGCATGGGACACCAGAGCAATCAGCCCCAGCATTTT. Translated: CASSMGHQSNQPQHF.

CDR3: CASSLVQGLFF. The CDR3 nucleotides read TGTGCCAGCAGCTTAGTACAGGGTCTGTTCTTT. The chain carries TRBV13 and TRBJ1-1, with a possible D match to TRBD1 (6 bases). Per germline, CDR1 PRHDT and CDR2 FYEKMQ (reference sequence). This CDR3 region has 11 residues. The V and J ends lost 1 base and 14 bases respectively, with 11 bases between them.

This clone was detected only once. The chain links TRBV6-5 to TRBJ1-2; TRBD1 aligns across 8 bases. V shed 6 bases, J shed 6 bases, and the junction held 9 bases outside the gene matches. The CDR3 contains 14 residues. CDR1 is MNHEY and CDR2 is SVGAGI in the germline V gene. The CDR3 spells CASRPSVRGHGYTF. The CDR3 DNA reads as TGTGCCAGCAGACCCTCTGTCAGGGGGCATGGCTACACCTTC.

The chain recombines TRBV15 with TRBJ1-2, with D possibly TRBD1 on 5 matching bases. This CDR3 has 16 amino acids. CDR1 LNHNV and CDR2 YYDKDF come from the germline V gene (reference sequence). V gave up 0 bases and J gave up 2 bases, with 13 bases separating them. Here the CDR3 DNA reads TGTGCCACCAGCAGAGATTTCGGCAGGGCAAACTATGGCTACACCTTC. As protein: CATSRDFGRANYGYTF.

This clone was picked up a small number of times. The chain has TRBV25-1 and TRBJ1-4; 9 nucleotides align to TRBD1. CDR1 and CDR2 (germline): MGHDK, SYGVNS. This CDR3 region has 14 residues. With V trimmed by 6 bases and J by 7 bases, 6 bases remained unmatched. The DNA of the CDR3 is TGTGCCAGCAGCCAGACAGGGGGTGGTGAAAAACTGTTTTTT. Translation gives CASSQTGGGEKLFF. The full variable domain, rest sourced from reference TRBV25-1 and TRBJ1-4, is EADIYQTPRYLVIGTGKKITLECSQTMGHDKMYWYQQDPGMELHLIHYSYGVNSTEKGDLSSESTVSRIRTEHFPLTLESARPSHTSQYLCASSQTGGGEKLFFGSGTQLSVL.

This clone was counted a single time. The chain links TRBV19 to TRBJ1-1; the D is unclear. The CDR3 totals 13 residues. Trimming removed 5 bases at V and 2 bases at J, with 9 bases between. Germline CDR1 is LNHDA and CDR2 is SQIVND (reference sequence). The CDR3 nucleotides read TGTGCCAGTAGTTCCCTCCTAAACACTGAAGCTTTCTTT. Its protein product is CASSSLLNTEAFF. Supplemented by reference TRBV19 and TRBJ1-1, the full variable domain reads DGGITQSPKYLFRKEGQNVTLSCEQNLNHDAMYWYRQDPGQGLRLIYYSQIVNDFQKGDIAEGYSVSREKKESFPLTVTSAQKNPTAFYLCASSSLLNTEAFFGQGTRLTVV.